Below are 21 T cell receptor beta chains sequenced from a single sample in a study of T cells in Graves' hyperthyroidism and ophthalmopathy. What was amplified from RNA transcripts were TCR beta CDR3 regions. First-round RT-PCR with HTBI primers amplified the TCR CDR3 region. MiXCR was run by TCRdb on the multiplex PCR reads, yielding one entry per CDR3 protein. The repertoire holds around 380,000 distinct CDR3 sequences, approximately 12% seen once, with around 21% in the top ten. The specimen sequenced was blood. These receptors were collected from a man younger than 45 with Graves' hyperthyroidism that later progressed to Graves' ophthalmopathy.

This clonotype was counted a single time. V usage is TRBV3-1 and J usage is TRBJ1-2; 8 bases map to TRBD1. This CDR3 contains 16 residues. The V and J ends lost 0 bases and 6 bases, in that order; junction bases with no gene match: 9. Germline assignment: CDR1 LGHDT and CDR2 YNNKEL (reference sequence). The CDR3 spells CASSQDRGRPENGYTF. DNA of the CDR3: TGTGCCAGCAGCCAAGACAGGGGGCGCCCGGAAAATGGCTACACCTTC. Using reference TRBV3-1 and TRBJ1-2 for the parts outside the CDR3, the full variable domain is DTAVSQTPKYLVTQMGNDKSIKCEQNLGHDTMYWYKQDSKKFLKIMFSYNNKELIINETVPNRFSPKSPDKAHLNLHINSLELGDSAVYFCASSQDRGRPENGYTFGSGTRLTVV.

This clonotype was observed a few times. V gene TRBV7-9 combines with J gene TRBJ1-3; D is ambiguous. Germline CDR1 reads SEHNR; CDR2 reads FQNEAQ (reference sequence). The CDR3 loop spans 15 amino acids. Trimming pared 2 bases from V and 1 base from J, leaving 9 bases between. DNA for the CDR3: TGTGCCAGCAGCTTAAAAGGCGCATCTGGAAACACCATATATTTT. This codes for CASSLKGASGNTIYF.

This clonotype was found many times. The gene calls are TRBV30 and TRBJ2-1; possible D gene TRBD2, 6 bases. CDR3 size: 12 residues. The V end lost 0 bases, the J end lost 10 bases, and 10 bases lay between the germline ends. From germline, CDR1 is GTSNPN and CDR2 SVGIG (reference sequence). CDR3 protein: CAWSVGGYEQFF. The CDR3 DNA sequence: TGTGCCTGGAGTGTAGGAGGGTACGAGCAGTTCTTC. The whole variable domain, remainder taken from reference TRBV30 and TRBJ2-1, is SQTIHQWPATLVQPVGSPLSLECTVEGTSNPNLYWYRQAAGRGLQLLFYSVGIGQISSEVPQNLSASRPQDRQFILSSKKLLLSDSGFYLCAWSVGGYEQFFGPGTRLTVL.

Ten or more counts support this clonotype. The chain couples TRBV11-3 to TRBJ2-5; D may be TRBD1 (6 bases). This CDR3 is built from 14 residues. Germline V gene lookup returns CDR1 SGHNT and CDR2 YENEEA. V shed 5 bases and J shed 5 bases, with 15 bases lying between them. As DNA, the CDR3 is TGTGCCAGCAGCGTAACAGGGTTTTGGGAGACCCAGTACTTC. Translating gives CASSVTGFWETQYF.

In the case of this clonotype: Possible read error: a much larger clone is one base away. The J gene is TRBJ2-3, the V gene TRBV29-1; no clear D. This CDR3 contains 13 residues. Germline loops: CDR1 SQVTM, CDR2 ANQGSEA. This CDR3 is CGVEETVSDTQYF. The CDR3 DNA reads TGCGGCGTTGAAGAGACGGTATCAGATACGCAGTATTTT.

This clonotype has just a few counts. This chain uses TRBV29-1 with TRBJ1-2; 7 nucleotides align to TRBD1. The CDR3 extends over 12 amino acids. Germline V gene lookup returns CDR1 SQVTM and CDR2 ANQGSEA. Trimming removed 3 bases from V and 3 bases from J; junction bases left unmatched: 1. CDR3: CSVDGTDYGYTF. CDR3 DNA: TGCAGCGTTGATGGGACAGACTATGGCTACACCTTC.

The chain couples TRBV11-2 to TRBJ2-1; unclear D gene. Trimming shortened V by 1 base and J by 10 bases, and 11 bases separated the two germline ends. CDR1 is SGHAT and CDR2 is FQNNGV in the germline V gene. The CDR3 consists of 13 residues. The CDR3 DNA sequence: TGTGCCAGCAGCTTAGGATACCGATACGAGCAGTTCTTC. Protein: CASSLGYRYEQFF. The variable domain in full, completed from reference TRBV11-2 and TRBJ2-1, reads EAGVAQSPRYKIIEKRQSVAFWCNPISGHATLYWYQQILGQGPKLLIQFQNNGVVDDSQLPKDRFSAERLKGVDSTLKIQPAKLEDSAVYLCASSLGYRYEQFFGPGTRLTVL.

This clonotype was found a few times. V gene TRBV4-1 combines with J gene TRBJ2-7; 8 bases agree with TRBD2. V trimming: 1 base; J trimming: 4 bases; junction bases outside the gene matches: 3. This CDR3 contains 14 residues. Germline V gives CDR1 MGHRA, CDR2 YSYEKL. The CDR3 coding sequence is TGCGCCAGCAGCCAAGTGAGCGGGGGATACGAGCAGTACTTC. Translating gives CASSQVSGGYEQYF.

This clonotype was seen many times. The chain links TRBV28 to TRBJ2-5; 8 bases are shared with TRBD2. The CDR3 is made up of 15 amino acids. Germline-derived CDR1 and CDR2 are MDHEN and SYDVKM. V shed 2 bases and J 0 bases; nucleotides not matched to a gene: 2. CDR3 coding DNA: TGTGCCAGCAGTTTAGCGGGGGGAAACCAAGAGACCCAGTACTTC. It specifies CASSLAGGNQETQYF.

This clonotype appeared many times. The V gene is TRBV2, the J gene TRBJ1-6, with D uncertain. The CDR3 covers 14 residues. Per germline, CDR1 SNHLY and CDR2 FYNNEI. V shed 6 bases and J shed 10 bases, with 16 bases lying between them. The CDR3 DNA follows: TGTGCCAGCAGGGTAACAGAAGGAGGGTCACCCCTCCACTTT. Translation gives CASRVTEGGSPLHF.

This clonotype showed up many times. The CDR3 nucleotides read TGTGCATTACGGGACAGAGACTACGAGCAGTACTTC. Its protein product is CALRDRDYEQYF. The chain links TRBV30 to TRBJ2-7; TRBD1 matches at 7 bases. The V gene's germline CDR1 is GTSNPN and CDR2 SVGIG (reference sequence). There are 12 residues in the CDR3.

This clonotype was found many times. The chain links TRBV7-2 to TRBJ2-1; perhaps TRBD2 as D (6 bases). The V end lost 4 bases, the J end lost 4 bases, and 8 bases lay between the germline ends. This CDR3 has 13 amino acids. CDR1 SGHTA and CDR2 FQGNSA come from the germline V gene. CDR3 in DNA: TGTGCCAGCAGCTGGGGACTTTACAATGAGCAGTTCTTC. This gives the protein CASSWGLYNEQFF.

This clonotype was counted only a few times. J is TRBJ2-7 and V is TRBV18; unclear D gene. The CDR3 contains 15 residues. Per germline, CDR1 KGHSH and CDR2 LQKENI. Trimming removed 2 bases from V and 2 bases from J, with 13 bases in between. Here the CDR3 reads CASSPSAQAAYEQYF. CDR3 DNA: TGTGCCAGCTCACCATCCGCGCAGGCGGCCTACGAGCAGTACTTC.

V is TRBV7-9 and J is TRBJ2-1; 9 bases are a match to TRBD2. V gave up 1 base and J gave up 5 bases; unmatched junction bases: 9. CDR1 and CDR2 (germline): SEHNR, FQNEAQ (reference sequence). CDR3 length equals 17 residues. The CDR3 DNA is TGTGCCAGCAGCTTAGTCCGGGGCGGGGGGGAAGACAATGAGCAGTTCTTC. It yields the protein CASSLVRGGGEDNEQFF. Variable domain in full (rest from reference TRBV7-9 and TRBJ2-1): DTGVSQNPRHKITKRGQNVTFRCDPISEHNRLYWYRQTLGQGPEFLTYFQNEAQLEKSRLLSDRFSAERPKGSFSTLEIQRTEQGDSAMYLCASSLVRGGGEDNEQFFGPGTRLTVL.

Many counts were recorded for this clonotype. V gene TRBV6-1 combines with J gene TRBJ2-7; 8 positions match TRBD1. The length of the CDR3 is 16 residues. The germline V gene has CDR1 MNHNS and CDR2 SASEGT. With 5 bases clipped from V and 3 bases from J, the junction kept 12 bases outside the gene matches. CDR3 region: CASSPSHRGFDYEQYF. The CDR3 bases are TGTGCCAGCAGTCCAAGCCACAGGGGGTTCGACTACGAGCAGTACTTC.

The rearrangement uses TRBV6-1 and TRBJ1-5; 7 bases are shared with TRBD1. The V gene's germline CDR1 is MNHNS and CDR2 SASEGT. This CDR3 contains 15 residues. Trimming took 10 bases from V and 2 from J; bases not matched to a gene: 11. CDR3 region: CATTTGPGGNQPQHF. In DNA form, the CDR3 reads TGTGCCACTACGACAGGGCCCGGAGGCAATCAGCCCCAGCATTTT.

CDR3 protein: CASSFRLASADTQYF. CDR3 coding DNA: TGTGCCAGCAGCTTTCGACTAGCTTCGGCAGATACGCAGTATTTT. V usage is TRBV7-2 and J usage is TRBJ2-3; 7 bases match TRBD2. J lost 4 bases, V lost 3 bases, and 7 bases had no gene match. Germline CDR1 reads SGHTA; CDR2 reads FQGNSA. CDR3 size: 15 residues.

This clonotype was observed a handful of times. This chain joins TRBV3-1 and TRBJ1-6; TRBD1 aligns across 8 bases. The germline V gene has CDR1 LGHDT and CDR2 YNNKEL (reference sequence). The CDR3 is made up of 15 amino acids. V dropped 5 bases and J dropped 6; count of bases not matched to a gene: 6. The CDR3 DNA reads TGTGCCAGCAGCGTCTGGACAGGGTTTAATTCACCCCTCCACTTT. It specifies CASSVWTGFNSPLHF.

V and J are TRBV3-1 and TRBJ2-1, with a possible D match to TRBD2 (5 bases). This CDR3 region has 16 residues. Germline V lookup: CDR1 LGHDT, CDR2 YNNKEL (reference sequence). Deletions cut 3 bases from V and 3 bases from J, with 15 bases between. CDR3 nucleotide sequence: TGTGCCAGCAGCCACCCGCCCGGTGGGAGCTACAATGAGCAGTTCTTC. Its protein product is CASSHPPGGSYNEQFF.

The rearrangement uses TRBV7-2 and TRBJ2-2; the D gene is possibly TRBD1 (6 bases). Per germline, CDR1 SGHTA and CDR2 FQGNSA. CDR3 size: 15 residues. The V end lost 5 bases, the J end lost 3 bases, and 13 bases lay between the germline ends. In DNA form, the CDR3 reads TGTGCCAGCAGCACCAGACAGGACCACACCGGGGAGCTGTTTTTT. It encodes CASSTRQDHTGELFF. Supplemented by reference TRBV7-2 and TRBJ2-2, the full variable domain reads GAGVSQSPSNKVTEKGKDVELRCDPISGHTALYWYRQSLGQGLEFLIYFQGNSAPDKSGLPSDRFSAERTGGSVSTLTIQRTQQEDSAVYLCASSTRQDHTGELFFGEGSRLTVL.

The V call is TRBV18, the J call TRBJ2-7, with no clear D. There are 13 residues in the CDR3. The germline V and J ends were trimmed by 0 bases and 3 bases, with 6 bases remaining between them. The germline V gene has CDR1 KGHSH and CDR2 LQKENI. For the CDR3, the DNA is TGTGCCAGCTCACCACCTGACATCTACGAGCAGTACTTC. Translating it yields CASSPPDIYEQYF. Filled out from reference TRBV18 and TRBJ2-7, the complete variable domain reads NAGVMQNPRHLVRRRGQEARLRCSPMKGHSHVYWYRQLPEEGLKFMVYLQKENIIDESGMPKERFSAEFPKEGPSILRIQQVVRGDSAAYFCASSPPDIYEQYFGPGTRLTVT.